The 27 T cell receptor beta chains given below trace back to one sample, sequenced in a study of read filtering for tumor transcriptome and immune sequencing. From about 400 ng of RNA, a library with molecular barcoded alpha/delta and beta/gamma adaptors was made. TCRdb redid the calling of the reads with MiXCR, one entry per CDR3 protein. The sample includes roughly 24,000 distinct CDR3 sequences, roughly an eighth of them seen just once. The specimen sequenced was a population of CD138-negative cells sorted from bone marrow. These receptors all stem from a donor at least 40 years old with multiple myeloma.

The V gene is TRBV20-1, the J gene TRBJ2-7; 9 positions match TRBD2. The CDR3 runs to 17 residues. CDR1 is DFQATT, CDR2 SNEGSKA, per germline (reference sequence). V shed 6 bases and J 7 bases; nucleotides not matched to a gene: 22. The CDR3 coding sequence is TGCAGTGCCCCTAGGGGTAGCGGGAGTTCCCCCTCTAGAGAGCAGTACTTC. It specifies CSAPRGSGSSPSREQYF.

This clonotype was seen many times. This chain uses TRBV12-3 or TRBV12-4 with TRBJ2-2, with TRBD1 matching 7 bases. The CDR3 runs to 14 residues. V was clipped by 3 bases and J by 4 bases; unmatched bases: 2. CDR3 bases: TGTGCCAGCAGTTTGAGGGGGCGCACCGGGGAGCTGTTTTTT. It yields the protein CASSLRGRTGELFF.

Worth noting for this clonotype: Germline and junction disagree at one end, which may indicate a read error. The chain recombines TRBV20-1 with TRBJ1-2, with D uncertain. The CDR3 is 14 amino acids. The V gene's germline CDR1 is DFQATT and CDR2 SNEGSKA (reference sequence). The CDR3 sequence: CSARASDLNYSYTF. CDR3 nucleotides: TGCAGTGCTAGAGCTTCTGACCTGAACTATAGCTACACCTTC.

This clonotype was picked up a small number of times. The chain carries TRBV20-1 and TRBJ2-3; the match to TRBD2 covers 9 bases. Germline CDR1 DFQATT, CDR2 SNEGSKA (reference sequence). J was trimmed by 3 bases and V by 6 bases; bases with no gene match: 7. This CDR3 has 14 residues. DNA of the CDR3: TGCAGTGCACCGACTAGCGGACTAACAGATACGCAGTATTTT. Translating gives CSAPTSGLTDTQYF.

On this clonotype itself: At one boundary the junction diverges from the germline segment, which might be a read error. The CDR3 DNA is TGCGCCTGCAGTGAGCCCTCCCTGAGCGGCGATGAGCAGTTGTTC. This gives the protein CACSEPSLSGDEQLF. This chain uses TRBV10-1 with TRBJ2-1, with TRBD2 as a possible D gene (5 bases). The CDR3 has 15 amino acids. In germline, CDR1 is WNHNN, CDR2 SYGVQD (reference sequence).

This clonotype was seen many times. The V call is TRBV7-3, the J call TRBJ1-1; 9 bases map to TRBD1. V lost 4 bases, J lost 1 base, and 7 bases stayed unmatched. Germline CDR1 is SGHTA and CDR2 is FQGTGA. This CDR3 has 16 amino acids. For the CDR3, the DNA is TGTGCCAGCAGCTCCCACAGGGGGCGCGGGAACACTGAAGCTTTCTTT. This gives the protein CASSSHRGRGNTEAFF.

The V gene is TRBV29-1, the J gene TRBJ2-3; D may be TRBD2 (5 bases). This CDR3 is 14 amino acids long. Germline lookup yields CDR1 SQVTM and CDR2 ANQGSEA. The ends were cut back, 4 bases at V and 1 base at J, with 12 bases in the middle. This CDR3 is CSVGGRGRTDTQYF. Here the CDR3 DNA reads TGCAGCGTTGGAGGGAGAGGACGCACAGATACGCAGTATTTT.

This clonotype was detected ten times or more. The chain recombines TRBV7-2 with TRBJ1-1; 8 bases are a match to TRBD1. The V segment lost 5 bases and the J segment 0 bases; nucleotides outside the gene matches: 2. The CDR3 sequence is 14 residues long. CDR1 and CDR2 from the germline V gene are SGHTA and FQGNSA. The CDR3 is CASSRGQVNTEAFF. CDR3 sequence (DNA): TGTGCCAGCAGCCGGGGACAGGTGAACACTGAAGCTTTCTTT.

This clonotype was seen at least ten times. This sequence joins TRBV29-1 and TRBJ2-7; a possible D gene is TRBD1 (5 bases). CDR3 size: 10 residues. Germline assignment: CDR1 SQVTM and CDR2 ANQGSEA. DNA of the CDR3: TGCAGGGGGCAGCACCACGAGCAGTACTTC. It specifies CRGQHHEQYF.

This clonotype was observed at least ten times. The chain couples TRBV12-3 or TRBV12-4 to TRBJ2-1; D not resolved. The CDR3 runs to 15 residues. Trimming took 6 bases from V and 4 from J, leaving 16 bases between them. CDR3: CASRPPGPPYNEQFF. The CDR3 DNA is TGTGCCAGCAGGCCACCGGGTCCCCCGTACAATGAGCAGTTCTTC.

This clonotype has ten or more counts. This rearrangement joins TRBV18 to TRBJ2-7; the match to TRBD1 covers 12 bases. The trim removed 3 bases at V and 4 bases at J, leaving 7 bases unmatched. Germline lookup yields CDR1 KGHSH and CDR2 LQKENI. The CDR3 has 16 amino acids. The CDR3 sequence is CASSPGQGAERYEQYF. For the CDR3, the DNA is TGTGCCAGCTCACCGGGACAGGGGGCGGAGAGATACGAGCAGTACTTC. The whole variable domain, remainder taken from reference TRBV18 and TRBJ2-7, is NAGVMQNPRHLVRRRGQEARLRCSPMKGHSHVYWYRQLPEEGLKFMVYLQKENIIDESGMPKERFSAEFPKEGPSILRIQQVVRGDSAAYFCASSPGQGAERYEQYFGPGTRLTVT.

In this sample, this clonotype turned up many times. The V call is TRBV10-2, the J call TRBJ2-7; the D gene is possibly TRBD1 (6 bases). The CDR3 loop spans 13 amino acids. V was cut by 2 bases and J by 3 bases, with 8 bases left in between. Germline CDR1 reads WSHSY; CDR2 reads SAAADI. In DNA form, the CDR3 reads TGCGCCAGCAGTGAGGGGACAATCTACGAGCAGTACTTC. Translation gives CASSEGTIYEQYF.

As concerns this clonotype: It may be a read error: a sequence one base away is much more abundant. The CDR3 region has the DNA TGCAGCGTTGAAGGTAAATGGACAGTGAACACTGAAGCTTTCTTT. It specifies CSVEGKWTVNTEAFF. This chain connects TRBV29-1 to TRBJ1-1; maybe TRBD1 (6 bases). There are 15 residues in the CDR3. The germline CDR1 and CDR2 sequences are SQVTM and ANQGSEA. V lost 1 base and J lost 0, with 12 bases in between. Complete variable domain (other parts from reference TRBV29-1 and TRBJ1-1): SAVISQKPSRDICQRGTSLTIQCQVDSQVTMMFWYRQQPGQSLTLIATANQGSEATYESGFVIDKFPISRPNLTFSTLTVSNMSPEDSSIYLCSVEGKWTVNTEAFFGQGTRLTVV.

Many counts were recorded for this clonotype. This chain uses TRBV12-3 or TRBV12-4 with TRBJ1-6; D call uncertain. The CDR3 is made up of 15 amino acids. V dropped 7 bases and J dropped 0 bases, with 10 bases sitting between them. The chain's CDR3 is CASTPGSSYNSPLHF. CDR3 bases: TGTGCCAGCACCCCGGGGAGCTCCTATAATTCACCCCTCCACTTT.

This clonotype occurred many times. The chain joins TRBV9 to TRBJ2-3; 10 bases map to TRBD2. Germline trimming cut 0 bases from V and 6 bases from J; bases unmatched to any gene: 7. Per germline, CDR1 SGDLS and CDR2 YYNGEE. The CDR3 has 16 residues. The CDR3 DNA follows: TGTGCCAGCAGCGTAGCTTTAGCGGGAGGCAGCGATACGCAGTATTTT. Translating it yields CASSVALAGGSDTQYF.

In its sample, this clonotype was seen many times. CDR3 amino acids: CASSATGVDGMTQYF. The DNA of the CDR3 is TGTGCCAGCAGTGCGACAGGGGTCGATGGGATGACCCAGTACTTC. The gene calls are TRBV12-3 or TRBV12-4 and TRBJ2-5, with 8 bases matching TRBD1. The CDR3 spans 15 residues. V lost 5 bases to trimming and J lost 7 bases; unmatched junction nucleotides: 12.

This clonotype was observed many times. The chain couples TRBV7-3 to TRBJ2-4; D remains unclear. V lost 2 bases to trimming and J lost 5 bases, with 7 bases between them. The germline gives CDR1 SGHTA, CDR2 FQGTGA. The CDR3 extends over 13 amino acids. CDR3: CASSLLGENIQYF. CDR3 in DNA: TGTGCCAGCAGCTTATTAGGAGAAAACATTCAGTACTTC.

This clonotype was seen many times. The chain uses TRBV10-3 and TRBJ2-1; the D gene is possibly TRBD2 (7 bases). Between the trimmed V and J ends, which lost 11 bases and 2 bases, there was a span of 13 bases. The CDR3 has 13 amino acids. CDR1 and CDR2 (germline): ENHRY, SYGVKD. The CDR3 DNA reads TGTGCCTCGAGGGGGGGAACCTACAATGAGCAGTTCTTC. Its protein is CASRGGTYNEQFF.

As for this clonotype: A single base is all that separates this from a far larger clone, so a read error is likely. V and J are TRBV7-6 and TRBJ2-1, with TRBD2 identical over 9 bases. The CDR3 contains 18 residues. Germline V lookup: CDR1 SGHVS, CDR2 FNYEAQ. J was trimmed by 1 base and V by 5 bases; bases with no gene match: 12. The CDR3 DNA sequence: TGTGCCAGCAGCGCCACCGGGACTAGCAGGAGTTCCTACAATGAGCAGTTCTTC. Its protein is CASSATGTSRSSYNEQFF. Variable domain in full (rest from reference TRBV7-6 and TRBJ2-1): GAGVSQSPRYKVTKRGQDVALRCDPISGHVSLYWYRQALGQGPEFLTYFNYEAQQDKSGLPNDRFSAERPEGSISTLTIQRTEQRDSAMYRCASSATGTSRSSYNEQFFGPGTRLTVL.

This clonotype showed up many times. V gene TRBV5-1 combines with J gene TRBJ2-2; D is unclear. Trimming removed 2 bases at V and 2 bases at J, with 10 bases between. In germline, CDR1 is SGHRS, CDR2 YFSETQ. This CDR3 spans 15 amino acids. The CDR3 reads CASSLGPENTGELFF. CDR3 in DNA: TGCGCCAGCAGCTTAGGACCTGAAAACACCGGGGAGCTGTTTTTT.

V gene TRBV20-1 combines with J gene TRBJ1-1, with D possibly matching TRBD1 (6 bases). Deletions cut 3 bases from V and 4 bases from J, with 12 bases between. Per the germline V gene, CDR1 is DFQATT and CDR2 is SNEGSKA (reference sequence). CDR3 length: 13 amino acids. The CDR3 reads CSARGAILTEAFF. The CDR3 DNA is TGCAGTGCTAGGGGGGCCATCCTCACTGAAGCTTTCTTT.

This clonotype was seen a handful of times. The CDR3 ends on some other residue instead of the conserved phenylalanine or tryptophan, so this is likely a read error. This chain links TRBV7-2 with TRBJ2-3, with D perhaps assigned TRBD1 or TRBD2 (6 bases each). There are 16 residues in the CDR3. Trimming took off 1 base at V and 8 bases at J, with 19 bases between the two ends. Germline values: CDR1 SGHTA, CDR2 FQGNSA. The DNA for the CDR3 is TGTGCCAGCAGCTTAGGAGGTAGCGGCTTACAGGGTACGCAGTATCTT. It codes for CASSLGGSGLQGTQYL.

Concerning this clonotype: It may be a read error: a sequence one base away is much more abundant. The chain recombines TRBV20-1 with TRBJ2-7; 7 nucleotides line up with TRBD1. The V gene end was trimmed by 6 bases and the J gene end by 4 bases; junction bases not matched to a gene: 15. Germline assignment: CDR1 DFQATT and CDR2 SNEGSKA (reference sequence). The CDR3 length is 15 residues. The CDR3 reads CSASSPDRVGYEQYF. For the CDR3, the DNA is TGCAGTGCAAGTAGCCCCGACAGGGTCGGGTACGAGCAGTACTTC.

On this clonotype itself: This may stem from a read error, because a much larger clone lies one nucleotide away. The V and J genes are TRBV2 and TRBJ2-2, with D possibly matching TRBD1 (6 bases). CDR1 is SNHLY, CDR2 FYNNEI, per germline. The CDR3 loop spans 14 amino acids. Trimming cost V 7 bases and J 1 base, with 10 bases left between them. CDR3 sequence (DNA): TGTGCCAGCAAGGGACACAGGAACACCGGGGAGCTGTTTTTT. As protein: CASKGHRNTGELFF.

Concerning this clonotype: A read error may be the cause here, since a much bigger clone is one base away. CDR3: CASTTDRDTEALF. The CDR3 bases are TGTGCCAGCACTACCGACAGGGACACTGAAGCTCTCTTT. The chain has TRBV2 and TRBJ1-1; 7 bases align to TRBD1. The CDR3 consists of 13 residues. CDR1 SNHLY and CDR2 FYNNEI come from the germline V gene.

The chain recombines TRBV4-1 with TRBJ2-3; 13 bases fit TRBD2. This CDR3 spans 19 amino acids. J was trimmed by 4 bases and V by 0 bases; bases with no gene match: 10. Germline V lookup: CDR1 MGHRA, CDR2 YSYEKL. The CDR3, as DNA: TGCGCCAGCAGCCAAGACGGGGGCTGGACTAGCGGGAGCGCAGATACGCAGTATTTT. Translation gives CASSQDGGWTSGSADTQYF.

This clonotype came up once. At one of its ends the junction is not consistent with the germline gene, which may arise from a read error. The chain links TRBV6-1 to TRBJ1-4; no clear D. The CDR3 length is 12 residues. The germline V gene encodes CDR1 MNHNS and CDR2 SASEGT. The CDR3 DNA reads as TGTGCCAGCAGTGAAGAAGCGGGCCCGCGGTATTTT. Its translation: CASSEEAGPRYF.